The rows below give T cell receptor beta chains drawn from one sample of a study of read filtering for tumor transcriptome and immune sequencing. TCRdb itself ran the reads through MiXCR, one entry per CDR3 protein. In the table there are 39,000 or so distinct CDR3 sequences, about an eighth of which are singletons. The sample taken for sequencing was a population of CD138-negative cells sorted from bone marrow. The receptors here all came from a donor aged 40 or over with multiple myeloma. CDR3s include the opening cysteine and the closing phenylalanine or tryptophan. Each record gives: V gene, clone size, CDR3 protein. For some rows the clone size is stated as once, few or many, or as a class when expanded; others skip it.

v_call: TRBV29-1; clone_size: few; cdr3_aa: CVSGGSYNEQFF
v_call: TRBV5-1; clone_size: many; cdr3_aa: CASSSGPDYEQYF
v_call: TRBV5-1; clone_size: many; cdr3_aa: CASSRGQGLQDQSHEQYF
v_call: TRBV7-9; clone_size: many; cdr3_aa: CASSLSGSSEQFF
v_call: TRBV24-1; clone_size: few; cdr3_aa: CATSGTVNQPQHF
v_call: TRBV29-1; clone_size: once; cdr3_aa: CSVVAASSYNVQFF
v_call: TRBV29-1; clone_size: many; cdr3_aa: CSVEGLGYEQYF
v_call: TRBV20-1; clone_size: -; cdr3_aa: CSARAGIRETQYF
v_call: TRBV27; clone_size: -; cdr3_aa: CASRDRGRGNTIYF
v_call: TRBV19; clone_size: many; cdr3_aa: CASSIIEGPNTGELFF
v_call: TRBV29-1; clone_size: many; cdr3_aa: CSVEGYKETQYF
v_call: TRBV12-3/TRBV12-4; clone_size: many; cdr3_aa: CASSFAAGQGPYNEQFF
v_call: TRBV7-6; clone_size: -; cdr3_aa: CASSPRGRENYNEQFF
v_call: TRBV5-1; clone_size: many; cdr3_aa: CASSLTGENTEAFF
v_call: TRBV29-1; clone_size: few; cdr3_aa: CSVEGSRVNNEQYF
v_call: TRBV5-1; clone_size: few; cdr3_aa: CASRVGLGEQPQHF
v_call: TRBV7-9; clone_size: many; cdr3_aa: CASSRTSAPTDTQYF
v_call: TRBV27; clone_size: many; cdr3_aa: CASKHQSAGANVLTF
v_call: TRBV3-1; clone_size: many; cdr3_aa: CASSQTWDGAGEQYF
v_call: TRBV7-9; clone_size: many; cdr3_aa: CASSDPAGLNSYEQYF
v_call: TRBV3-1; clone_size: many; cdr3_aa: CASSQDDVPQGTQYF
v_call: TRBV29-1; clone_size: many; cdr3_aa: CSASATTGKYGNTIYF
v_call: TRBV5-1; clone_size: few; cdr3_aa: CASSFGRAGGRYNGQFF
v_call: TRBV5-1; clone_size: many; cdr3_aa: CASSLIVAGGNTGELFF
v_call: TRBV2; clone_size: -; cdr3_aa: CASGRTGEAFF
v_call: TRBV7-3; clone_size: many; cdr3_aa: CASSPPGGQANTGELFF
v_call: TRBV6-5; clone_size: many; cdr3_aa: CASSYLSGSRGDEQFF
v_call: TRBV30; clone_size: many; cdr3_aa: CACATGLTSSYNEQFF
v_call: TRBV3-1; clone_size: many; cdr3_aa: CASRRLAGPYNEQFF
v_call: TRBV6-2/TRBV6-3; clone_size: many; cdr3_aa: CASSYSTGISTGELFF
v_call: TRBV6-5; clone_size: many; cdr3_aa: CASSYRVGSAGYTF
v_call: TRBV7-9; clone_size: many; cdr3_aa: CASRPASGRAFDEQFF
v_call: TRBV4-1; clone_size: many; cdr3_aa: CASSQVGLAAQETQYF
v_call: TRBV6-2/TRBV6-3; clone_size: many; cdr3_aa: CASGLLRGGPNQPQHF
v_call: TRBV24-1; clone_size: few; cdr3_aa: CATSDGSLLQETQYF
v_call: TRBV7-2; clone_size: many; cdr3_aa: CASSLGQVSNEQYF
v_call: TRBV30; clone_size: many; cdr3_aa: CAWSVTSGSYEQFF
v_call: TRBV29-1; clone_size: many; cdr3_aa: CSVTRVENFSGTSSTYEQYF
v_call: TRBV19; clone_size: -; cdr3_aa: CASRGPTGFGDTGELSF
v_call: TRBV6-2/TRBV6-3; clone_size: many; cdr3_aa: CASSPLGLAERDEQFF
v_call: TRBV29-1; clone_size: many; cdr3_aa: CSVRDRWDQPQHF
v_call: TRBV5-1; clone_size: few; cdr3_aa: CASSSRPSSGETYEQYF
v_call: TRBV19; clone_size: many; cdr3_aa: CASSFHPGARNTEAFF
v_call: TRBV29-1; clone_size: -; cdr3_aa: CSVRDRLNTEAFF
v_call: TRBV5-1; clone_size: many; cdr3_aa: CASRPSPEDEQFF
v_call: TRBV10-3; clone_size: many; cdr3_aa: CAISPGTSDQETQYF
v_call: TRBV28; clone_size: few; cdr3_aa: CASSLFRTSQSTDTQYF
v_call: TRBV29-1; clone_size: many; cdr3_aa: CSVAEQGTGEQYF
v_call: TRBV3-1; clone_size: many; cdr3_aa: CASSQGTSGIFHEQYF
v_call: TRBV30; clone_size: -; cdr3_aa: CAWSSSLETQYF
v_call: TRBV28; clone_size: -; cdr3_aa: CASSLPRGAVLQETQYF
v_call: TRBV12-3/TRBV12-4; clone_size: many; cdr3_aa: CASGQGGTGELFF
v_call: TRBV2; clone_size: many; cdr3_aa: CASRGDRGQEQYF
v_call: TRBV19; clone_size: many; cdr3_aa: CASNTGGSLIQPQHF
v_call: TRBV6-2/TRBV6-3; clone_size: few; cdr3_aa: CASGPGGFYEQYF
v_call: TRBV20-1; clone_size: many; cdr3_aa: CSAGWGKETQYF
v_call: TRBV20-1; clone_size: many; cdr3_aa: CSARGTKPDRKETQYF